A selection of T cell receptor beta chains follows, all from one sample in a study of brain metastases from non-small cell lung cancer. Produced via immunoSEQ multiplex PCR; TCRdb's table is partial and in-frame only. The sample holds some 470 clones, 85% to 90% seen once. Specimen: tissue from a brain metastasis. These receptors all come from a donor at least 40 years old with non-small cell lung cancer. Both conserved end residues are part of each CDR3. A D gene is named only where the DNA matches it firmly. Clone size appears in some rows only: once, few, many, or a class for an expanded clone.

D: NA
size: NA
V: TRBV3-1/TRBV3-2
J: TRBJ2-1
CDR3: CASSQAGAGSGEQFF
DNA: TGTGCCAGCAGCCAAGCAGGGGCCGGGAGTGGTGAGCAGTTCTTC

D: NA
size: NA
V: TRBV10-2
J: TRBJ2-7
CDR3: CASRQGKYEQYF
DNA: TGCGCCAGCCGCCAGGGGAAGTACGAGCAGTACTTC

D: NA
size: NA
V: TRBV6-5
J: TRBJ1-5
CDR3: CASSRSGGPQHF
DNA: TGTGCCAGCAGCCGGTCGGGGGGGCCCCAGCATTTT

D: TRBD1
size: NA
V: TRBV18
J: TRBJ2-5
CDR3: CASSLQGQQQETQYF
DNA: TGTGCCAGCTCATTACAGGGACAGCAACAAGAGACCCAGTACTTC

D: TRBD2
size: NA
V: TRBV5-6
J: TRBJ2-3
CDR3: CASSHVGGGTISTDTQYF
DNA: TGTGCCAGCAGCCACGTGGGCGGGGGGACGATTAGCACAGATACGCAGTATTTT

D: TRBD1
size: NA
V: TRBV5-1
J: TRBJ2-7
CDR3: CASSLQTGGFYEQYF
DNA: TGCGCCAGCAGCTTGCAAACAGGGGGCTTCTACGAGCAGTACTTC

D: TRBD2
size: NA
V: TRBV5-1
J: TRBJ2-5
CDR3: CASNLELAGDIGETQYF
DNA: TGCGCCAGCAACTTAGAACTAGCGGGAGATATAGGAGAGACCCAGTACTTC

D: NA
size: NA
V: TRBV5-5
J: TRBJ1-5
CDR3: CASSSAGGDQPQHF
DNA: TGTGCCAGCAGCTCAGCGGGGGGCGATCAGCCCCAGCATTTT

D: NA
size: NA
V: TRBV5-1
J: TRBJ2-5
CDR3: CASSLSHAAETQYF
DNA: TGCGCCAGCAGCCTATCACACGCTGCGGAGACCCAGTACTTC

D: NA
size: NA
V: TRBV19
J: TRBJ2-5
CDR3: CASSSGAQETQYF
DNA: TGTGCCAGTAGTTCCGGCGCTCAAGAGACCCAGTACTTC

D: NA
size: few
V: TRBV18
J: TRBJ2-7
CDR3: CASSPRQAYEQYF
DNA: TGTGCCAGCTCACCAAGGCAGGCCTACGAGCAGTACTTC

D: TRBD2
size: NA
V: TRBV28
J: TRBJ2-1
CDR3: CASSRYLAGGEQFF
DNA: TGTGCCAGCAGCCGATACTTAGCGGGAGGGGAGCAGTTCTTC

D: TRBD1
size: once
V: TRBV5-1
J: TRBJ1-2
CDR3: CASSVPQGDNYGYTF
DNA: TGCGCCAGCAGCGTACCGCAGGGGGATAACTATGGCTACACCTTC

D: TRBD1
size: once
V: TRBV7-9
J: TRBJ1-6
CDR3: CASSLGQGFYNSPLHF
DNA: TGTGCCAGCAGCTTAGGACAGGGTTTTTATAATTCACCCCTCCACTTT

D: NA
size: NA
V: TRBV6-6
J: TRBJ2-7
CDR3: CASSSLNEQYF
DNA: TGTGCCAGCAGTTCCTTGAACGAGCAGTACTTC

D: TRBD2
size: NA
V: TRBV4-1
J: TRBJ2-3
CDR3: CASSHRRLAGGPGSTDTQYF
DNA: TGCGCCAGCAGCCATCGCCGACTAGCGGGGGGGCCAGGTAGCACAGATACGCAGTATTTT

D: NA
size: NA
V: TRBV7-3
J: TRBJ2-1
CDR3: CASSEAPGAGIFF
DNA: TGTGCCAGCAGCGAGGCCCCGGGGGCAGGAATTTTCTTC

D: NA
size: NA
V: TRBV20-1
J: TRBJ2-3
CDR3: CSGTRADTQYF
DNA: TGCAGTGGTACCAGGGCAGATACGCAGTATTTT

D: NA
size: NA
V: TRBV2
J: TRBJ1-6
CDR3: CASSDRGSYNSPLHF
DNA: TGTGCCAGCAGTGACCGGGGATCCTATAATTCACCCCTCCACTTT

D: NA
size: NA
V: TRBV28
J: TRBJ1-5
CDR3: CASSSYVSNQPQHF
DNA: TGTGCCAGCAGTTCCTATGTTAGCAATCAGCCCCAGCATTTT

D: NA
size: NA
V: TRBV21-1
J: TRBJ2-7
CDR3: CASSKRGLVGTYEQYF
DNA: TGTGCCAGCAGCAAGAGGGGACTAGTCGGTACCTACGAGCAGTACTTC

D: NA
size: NA
V: TRBV6-6
J: TRBJ2-3
CDR3: CASSYFQGTDTQYF
DNA: TGTGCCAGCAGTTACTTTCAGGGTACAGATACGCAGTATTTT

D: NA
size: NA
V: TRBV28
J: TRBJ2-2
CDR3: CASNPSYRGTNTGELFF
DNA: TGTGCCAGCAACCCGTCGTATAGGGGGACGAACACCGGGGAGCTGTTTTTT

D: NA
size: once
V: TRBV28
J: TRBJ2-3
CDR3: CASSLGTSTDTQYF
DNA: TGTGCCAGCAGTTTAGGGACTAGCACAGATACGCAGTATTTT

D: TRBD2
size: NA
V: TRBV2
J: TRBJ2-2
CDR3: CATDRGVHTGELFF
DNA: TGTGCCACCGACCGGGGGGTACACACCGGGGAGCTGTTTTTT

D: TRBD1
size: NA
V: TRBV4-1
J: TRBJ1-2
CDR3: CASSQGPNRGPYGYTF
DNA: TGCGCCAGCAGCCAGGGCCCCAACAGGGGGCCCTATGGCTACACCTTT

D: NA
size: NA
V: TRBV7-2
J: TRBJ1-6
CDR3: CASSLAGGGSPNSPLHF
DNA: TGTGCCAGCAGCTTAGCGGGGGGTGGCAGTCCTAATTCACCCCTCCACTTT

D: NA
size: NA
V: TRBV2
J: TRBJ2-2
CDR3: CASWGQGNTGELFF
DNA: TGTGCCAGCTGGGGGCAGGGGAACACCGGGGAGCTGTTTTTT

D: NA
size: NA
V: TRBV12-3/TRBV12-4
J: TRBJ2-3
CDR3: CASSLLGADTQYF
DNA: TGTGCCAGCAGTCTACTAGGTGCAGATACGCAGTATTTT